The clone carrying this T cell receptor (beta chain) was observed a handful of times. Its target is unknown. This specimen comes from a study of early T cells in non-severe SARS-CoV-2 infection. Study-wide context: With bulk RNA from unsorted whole blood as input, sequencing yielded unpaired chains.

In the library, individual cDNA molecules carried attached unique molecular identifiers. MiXCR, applied by TCRdb to the 5' RACE reads, yields one record per CDR3 protein. This repertoire shows tens of thousands of distinct CDR3 sequences, around 5.3% found once; its top ten account for 2.6%. Germline assignment: CDR1 WNHNN and CDR2 SYGVQD (reference sequence). The CDR3 has 18 amino acids. The V gene lost 3 bases and the J gene lost 0 bases, with 18 bases spanning the gap. Study conclusions and caveats: Private and CD4 specificities were missed by VDJdb matching, which favored anti-spike CD8 responses.

The chain carries TRBV10-1 and TRBJ2-4; D is perhaps TRBD2 (6 bases). The sequence was obtained from an adult who was a healthcare worker with PCR-confirmed SARS-CoV-2 infection or an uninfected control (not recorded which). Sequenced sample: whole blood. CDR3 in DNA: TGCGCCAGCAGTGACCTTCCGCTACTAGCAGAAGCCAAAAACATTCAGTACTTC. Its protein product is CASSDLPLLAEAKNIQYF.